Presented here are 7 T cell receptor beta chains from one specimen sequenced in a study of T cell responses to AZD1222 COVID-19 vaccine. TCRdb's table, derived via immunoSEQ multiplex PCR, lists solely in-frame clones and lacks some. The sample records about 110,000 clones, around 92% being singletons. The sample was peripheral blood, taken 28 days after the second AZD1222 dose. These TCRs come from an adult who received the AZD1222 COVID-19 vaccine.

The chain recombines TRBV5-1 with TRBJ2-1; D is unresolved. Germline values: CDR1 SGHRS, CDR2 YFSETQ. The CDR3 has 13 amino acids. V was trimmed by 0 bases and J by 4 bases, leaving 5 bases between them. The CDR3 nucleotides read TGCGCCAGCAGCTTGGACACGTACAATGAGCAGTTCTTC. The encoded protein is CASSLDTYNEQFF.

The chain uses TRBV7-2 and TRBJ2-2; TRBD1 is a possible D gene (6 bases). The germline gives CDR1 SGHTA, CDR2 FQGNSA. V gave up 6 bases and J gave up 5 bases, with 10 bases separating them. The CDR3 length is 13 residues. The DNA for the CDR3 is TGTGCCAGCAGGAAGGGGGATACCGGGGAGCTGTTTTTT. This translates into CASRKGDTGELFF.

The V call is TRBV28, the J call TRBJ1-4; 8 positions match TRBD1. The CDR3 has 16 amino acids. The ends lost 3 bases at V and 8 bases at J; junction bases unmatched: 11. Germline V gives CDR1 MDHEN, CDR2 SYDVKM. The CDR3 DNA reads as TGTGCCAGCAGTTTGCAGGGGGCGCGGACCTACGAAAAACTGTTTTTT. Translating it yields CASSLQGARTYEKLFF. The full variable domain, with the rest looked up from reference TRBV28 and TRBJ1-4, is DVKVTQSSRYLVKRTGEKVFLECVQDMDHENMFWYRQDPGLGLRLIYFSYDVKMKEKGDIPEGYSVSREKKERFSLILESASTNQTSMYLCASSLQGARTYEKLFFGSGTQLSVL.

The rearrangement uses TRBV9 and TRBJ1-4, with 8 bases that match TRBD1. From germline, CDR1 is SGDLS and CDR2 YYNGEE. The CDR3 spans 19 residues. V trimming: 4 bases; J trimming: 6 bases; junction bases outside the gene matches: 20. The CDR3 loop is CASSSPPGTGGPLYEKLFF. The CDR3 coding sequence is TGTGCCAGCAGCTCCCCCCCCGGGACAGGCGGTCCACTTTATGAAAAACTGTTTTTT.

The rearrangement joins TRBV9 to TRBJ1-5, with D possibly TRBD1 on 5 matching bases. CDR1 and CDR2 from the germline V gene are SGDLS and YYNGEE. The CDR3 runs 15 residues. Trimming removed 6 bases at V and 5 bases at J, with 18 bases between. The CDR3 loop is CASTRGDREDQPQHF. The CDR3 nucleotides read TGTGCCAGCACCAGAGGGGATCGGGAGGATCAGCCCCAGCATTTT.

This chain connects TRBV6-5 to TRBJ2-7; D is undetermined. The germline V and J ends were trimmed by 6 bases and 5 bases, with 17 bases remaining between them. The CDR3 spans 14 residues. From germline, CDR1 is MNHEY and CDR2 SVGAGI. CDR3 in DNA: TGTGCCAGCAGGGTCGGAAGCCGTATCGACGAGCAGTACTTC. Translated: CASRVGSRIDEQYF.

The chain joins TRBV18 to TRBJ1-2; D unclear. This CDR3 has 14 residues. Per germline, CDR1 KGHSH and CDR2 LQKENI. The V end was cut by 3 bases, the J end by 7 bases, with 15 bases between. CDR3 sequence: CASSPGEASRGYTF. The CDR3, as DNA: TGTGCCAGCTCACCCGGCGAAGCAAGTCGTGGCTACACCTTC.